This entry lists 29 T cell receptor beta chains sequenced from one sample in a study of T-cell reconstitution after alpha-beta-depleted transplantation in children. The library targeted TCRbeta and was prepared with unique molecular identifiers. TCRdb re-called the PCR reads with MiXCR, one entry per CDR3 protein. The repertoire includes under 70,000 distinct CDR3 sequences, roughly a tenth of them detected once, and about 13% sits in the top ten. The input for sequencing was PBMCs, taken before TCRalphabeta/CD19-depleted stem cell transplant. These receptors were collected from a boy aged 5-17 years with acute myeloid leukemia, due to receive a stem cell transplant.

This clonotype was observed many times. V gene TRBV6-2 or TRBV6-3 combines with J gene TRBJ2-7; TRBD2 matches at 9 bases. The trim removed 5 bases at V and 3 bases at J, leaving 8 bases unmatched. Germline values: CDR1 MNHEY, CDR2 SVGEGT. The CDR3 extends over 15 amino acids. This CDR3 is CASSPPPSGNYEQYF. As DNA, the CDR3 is TGTGCCAGCAGTCCCCCGCCTAGCGGGAACTACGAGCAGTACTTC.

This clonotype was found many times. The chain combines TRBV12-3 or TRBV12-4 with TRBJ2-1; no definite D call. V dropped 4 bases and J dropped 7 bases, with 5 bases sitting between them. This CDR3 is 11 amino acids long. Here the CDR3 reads CASSSPNEQFF. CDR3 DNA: TGTGCCAGCAGTTCCCCGAATGAGCAGTTCTTC.

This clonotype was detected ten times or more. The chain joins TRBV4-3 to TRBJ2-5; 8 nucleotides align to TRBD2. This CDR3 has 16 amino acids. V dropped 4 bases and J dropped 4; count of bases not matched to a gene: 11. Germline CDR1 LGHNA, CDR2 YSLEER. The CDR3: CASSPAHSGSRETQYF. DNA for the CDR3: TGCGCCAGCAGCCCTGCTCACAGCGGGAGTCGAGAGACCCAGTACTTC.

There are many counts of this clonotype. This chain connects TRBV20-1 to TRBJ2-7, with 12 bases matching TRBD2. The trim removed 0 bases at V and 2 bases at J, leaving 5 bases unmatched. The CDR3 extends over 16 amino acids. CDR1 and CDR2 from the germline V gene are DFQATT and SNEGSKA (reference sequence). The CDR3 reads CSARDPGLAGTYEQYF. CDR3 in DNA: TGCAGTGCTAGAGATCCCGGACTAGCGGGGACCTACGAGCAGTACTTC.

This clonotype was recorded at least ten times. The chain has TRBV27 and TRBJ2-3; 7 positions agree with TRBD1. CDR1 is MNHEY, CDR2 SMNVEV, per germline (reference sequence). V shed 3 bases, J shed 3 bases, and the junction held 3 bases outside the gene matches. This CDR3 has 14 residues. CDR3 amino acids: CASSLNRGTDTQYF. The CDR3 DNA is TGTGCCAGCAGTTTGAACAGGGGAACAGATACGCAGTATTTT.

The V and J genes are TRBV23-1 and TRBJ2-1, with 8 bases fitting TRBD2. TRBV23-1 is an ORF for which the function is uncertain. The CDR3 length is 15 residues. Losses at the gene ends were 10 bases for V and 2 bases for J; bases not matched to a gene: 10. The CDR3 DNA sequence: TGCGCCAAAAGAGTCACTAGCGGAACCTACAATGAGCAGTTCTTC. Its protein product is CAKRVTSGTYNEQFF.

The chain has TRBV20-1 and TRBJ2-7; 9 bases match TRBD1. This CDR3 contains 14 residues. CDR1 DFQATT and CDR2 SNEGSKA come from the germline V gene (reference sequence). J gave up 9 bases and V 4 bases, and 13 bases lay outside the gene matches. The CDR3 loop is CSAKPRRDRERQYF. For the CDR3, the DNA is TGCAGTGCTAAACCTCGCCGGGACAGGGAACGGCAGTACTTC.

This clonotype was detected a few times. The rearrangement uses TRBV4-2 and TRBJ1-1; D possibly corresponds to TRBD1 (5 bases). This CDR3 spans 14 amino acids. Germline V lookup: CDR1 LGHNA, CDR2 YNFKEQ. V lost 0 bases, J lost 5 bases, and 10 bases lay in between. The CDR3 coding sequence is TGTGCCAGCAGCCAAGATTCCAGGGCGACTGAAGCTTTCTTT. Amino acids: CASSQDSRATEAFF.

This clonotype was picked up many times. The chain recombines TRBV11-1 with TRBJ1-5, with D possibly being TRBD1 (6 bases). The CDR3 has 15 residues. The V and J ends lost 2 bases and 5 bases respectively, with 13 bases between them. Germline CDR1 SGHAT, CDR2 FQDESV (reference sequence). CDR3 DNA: TGTGCCAGCAGCTTAATTTGGGGGGCTGATCAGCCCCAGCATTTT. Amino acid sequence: CASSLIWGADQPQHF.

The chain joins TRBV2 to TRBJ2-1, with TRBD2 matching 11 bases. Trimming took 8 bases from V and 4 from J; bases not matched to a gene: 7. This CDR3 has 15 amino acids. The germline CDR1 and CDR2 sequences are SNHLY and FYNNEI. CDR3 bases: TGTGCCAGCCGCTTAGCGGGAGGGTTGTACAATGAGCAGTTCTTC. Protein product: CASRLAGGLYNEQFF.

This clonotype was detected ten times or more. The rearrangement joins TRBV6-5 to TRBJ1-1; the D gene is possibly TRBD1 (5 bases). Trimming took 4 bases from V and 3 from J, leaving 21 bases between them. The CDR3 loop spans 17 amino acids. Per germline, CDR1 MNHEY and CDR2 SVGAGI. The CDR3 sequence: CASSSFRGLRKDTEAFF. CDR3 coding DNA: TGTGCCAGCAGTTCTTTCCGGGGGTTACGGAAGGACACTGAAGCTTTCTTT.

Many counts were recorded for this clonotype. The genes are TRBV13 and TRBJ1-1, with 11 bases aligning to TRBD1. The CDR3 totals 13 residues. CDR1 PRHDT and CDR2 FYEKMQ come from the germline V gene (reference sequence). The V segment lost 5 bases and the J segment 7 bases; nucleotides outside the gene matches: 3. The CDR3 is CASSGGQGGEAFF. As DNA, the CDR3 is TGTGCCAGCAGCGGGGGACAGGGGGGTGAAGCTTTCTTT.

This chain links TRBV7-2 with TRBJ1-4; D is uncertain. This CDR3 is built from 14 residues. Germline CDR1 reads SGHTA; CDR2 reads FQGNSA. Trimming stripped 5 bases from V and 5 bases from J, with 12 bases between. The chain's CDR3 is CASSPGLGNEKLFF. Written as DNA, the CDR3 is TGTGCCAGCAGCCCAGGCCTCGGAAATGAAAAACTGTTTTTT.

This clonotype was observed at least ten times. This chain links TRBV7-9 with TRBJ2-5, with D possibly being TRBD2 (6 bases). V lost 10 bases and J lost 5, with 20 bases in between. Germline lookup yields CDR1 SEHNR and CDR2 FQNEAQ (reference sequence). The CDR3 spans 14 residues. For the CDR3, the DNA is TGTGCCACCCTATTGGGGGAGGCCCTTGAGACCCAGTACTTC. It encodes CATLLGEALETQYF.

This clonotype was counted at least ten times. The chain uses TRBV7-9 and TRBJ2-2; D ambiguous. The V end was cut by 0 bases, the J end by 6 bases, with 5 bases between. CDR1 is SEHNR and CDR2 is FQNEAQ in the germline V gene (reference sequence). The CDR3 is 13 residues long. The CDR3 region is CASSLARPGELFF. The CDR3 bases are TGTGCCAGCAGCTTAGCTCGGCCCGGGGAGCTGTTTTTT.

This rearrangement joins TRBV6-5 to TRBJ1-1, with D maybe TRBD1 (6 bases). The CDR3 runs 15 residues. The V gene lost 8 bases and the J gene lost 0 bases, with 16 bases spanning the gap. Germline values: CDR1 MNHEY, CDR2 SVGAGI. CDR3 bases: TGTGCCAGCGGGCTCGGGGGCATGATGAACACTGAAGCTTTCTTT. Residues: CASGLGGMMNTEAFF.

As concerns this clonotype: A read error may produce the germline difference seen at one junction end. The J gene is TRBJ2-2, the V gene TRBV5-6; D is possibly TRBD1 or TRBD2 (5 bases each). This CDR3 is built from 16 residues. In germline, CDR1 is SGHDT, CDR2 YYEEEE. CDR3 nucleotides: TGTGCCATCAGCTCGGGGCACTTCGGGCGGACCGGGGAGCTGTTTTTT. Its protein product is CAISSGHFGRTGELFF.

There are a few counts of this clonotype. This CDR3 reads CASRNWRGKNIQYF. For the CDR3, the DNA is TGTGCCAGCAGGAATTGGAGAGGCAAAAACATTCAGTACTTC. The chain has TRBV5-6 and TRBJ2-4; D gene unclear. CDR3 length: 14 amino acids. Germline values: CDR1 SGHDT, CDR2 YYEEEE. The germline V and J ends were trimmed by 5 bases and 3 bases, with 12 bases remaining between them.

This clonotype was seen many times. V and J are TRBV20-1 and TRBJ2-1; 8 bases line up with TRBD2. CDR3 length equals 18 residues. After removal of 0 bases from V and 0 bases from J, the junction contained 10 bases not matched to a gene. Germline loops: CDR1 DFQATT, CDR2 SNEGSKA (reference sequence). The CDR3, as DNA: TGCAGTGCTAGAGATATTGGTAGCGGGGTCTTCTCCTACAATGAGCAGTTCTTC. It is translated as CSARDIGSGVFSYNEQFF.

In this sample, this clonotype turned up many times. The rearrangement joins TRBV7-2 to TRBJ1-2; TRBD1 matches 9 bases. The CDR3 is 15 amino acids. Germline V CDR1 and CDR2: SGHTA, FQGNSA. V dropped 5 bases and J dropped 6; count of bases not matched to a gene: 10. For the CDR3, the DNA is TGTGCCAGCAGCGTGATCCGGGACAGGGCTGATGGCTACACCTTC. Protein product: CASSVIRDRADGYTF.

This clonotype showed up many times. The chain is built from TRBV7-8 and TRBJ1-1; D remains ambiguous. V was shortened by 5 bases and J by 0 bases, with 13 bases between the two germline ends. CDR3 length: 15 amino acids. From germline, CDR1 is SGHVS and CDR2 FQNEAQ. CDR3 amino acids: CASSRRRVMNTEAFF. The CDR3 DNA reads TGTGCCAGCAGCCGAAGGAGGGTGATGAACACTGAAGCTTTCTTT.

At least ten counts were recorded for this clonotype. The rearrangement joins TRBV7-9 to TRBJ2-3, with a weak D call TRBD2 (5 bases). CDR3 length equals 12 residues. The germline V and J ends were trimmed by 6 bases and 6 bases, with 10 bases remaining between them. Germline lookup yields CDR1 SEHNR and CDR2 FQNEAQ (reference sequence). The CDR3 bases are TGTGCCAGCAGTCAACTAGGGGATACGCAGTATTTT. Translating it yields CASSQLGDTQYF.

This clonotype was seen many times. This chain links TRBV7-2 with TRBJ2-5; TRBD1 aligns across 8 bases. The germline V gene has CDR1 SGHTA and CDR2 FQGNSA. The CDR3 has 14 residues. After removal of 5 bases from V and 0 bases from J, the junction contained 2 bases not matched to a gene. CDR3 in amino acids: CASSRTGYQETQYF. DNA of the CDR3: TGTGCCAGCAGCCGGACAGGGTACCAAGAGACCCAGTACTTC.

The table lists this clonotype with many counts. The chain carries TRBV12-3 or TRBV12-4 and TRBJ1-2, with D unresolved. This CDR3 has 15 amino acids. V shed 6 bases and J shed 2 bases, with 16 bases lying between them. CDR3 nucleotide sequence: TGTGCCAGCAGCGGGCCGGCGAGTGCCAACTATGGCTACACCTTC. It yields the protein CASSGPASANYGYTF.

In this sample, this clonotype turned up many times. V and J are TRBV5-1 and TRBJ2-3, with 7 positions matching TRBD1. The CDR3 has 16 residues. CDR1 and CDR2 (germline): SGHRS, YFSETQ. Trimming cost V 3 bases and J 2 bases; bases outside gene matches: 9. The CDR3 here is CASSWADRQFTDTQYF. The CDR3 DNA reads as TGCGCCAGCAGCTGGGCGGACAGGCAATTCACAGATACGCAGTATTTT.

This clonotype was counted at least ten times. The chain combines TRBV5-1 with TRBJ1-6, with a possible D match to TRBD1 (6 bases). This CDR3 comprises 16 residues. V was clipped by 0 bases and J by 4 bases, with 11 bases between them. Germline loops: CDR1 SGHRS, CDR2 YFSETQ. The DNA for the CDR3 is TGCGCCAGCAGCTTGGGGGTGGACAGATATAATTCACCCCTCCACTTT. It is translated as CASSLGVDRYNSPLHF.

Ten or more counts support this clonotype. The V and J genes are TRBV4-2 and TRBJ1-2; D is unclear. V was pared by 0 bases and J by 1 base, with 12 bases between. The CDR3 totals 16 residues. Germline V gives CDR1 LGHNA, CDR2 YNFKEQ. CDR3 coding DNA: TGTGCCAGCAGCCAAGAGAGGGCTGGGGTTAACTATGGCTACACCTTC. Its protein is CASSQERAGVNYGYTF.

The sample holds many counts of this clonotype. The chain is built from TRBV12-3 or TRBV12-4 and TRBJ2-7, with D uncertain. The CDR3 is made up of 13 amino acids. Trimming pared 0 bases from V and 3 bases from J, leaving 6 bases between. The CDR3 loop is CASSLATGYEQYF. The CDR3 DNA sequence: TGTGCCAGCAGTTTAGCGACCGGCTACGAGCAGTACTTC.

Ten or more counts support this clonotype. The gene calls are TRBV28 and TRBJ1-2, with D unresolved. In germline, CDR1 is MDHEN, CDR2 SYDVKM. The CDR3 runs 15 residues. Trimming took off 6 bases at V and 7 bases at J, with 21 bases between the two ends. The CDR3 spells CASSRRQGRNGGYTF. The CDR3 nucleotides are TGTGCCAGCAGCCGGAGGCAAGGGAGAAACGGTGGCTACACCTTC.